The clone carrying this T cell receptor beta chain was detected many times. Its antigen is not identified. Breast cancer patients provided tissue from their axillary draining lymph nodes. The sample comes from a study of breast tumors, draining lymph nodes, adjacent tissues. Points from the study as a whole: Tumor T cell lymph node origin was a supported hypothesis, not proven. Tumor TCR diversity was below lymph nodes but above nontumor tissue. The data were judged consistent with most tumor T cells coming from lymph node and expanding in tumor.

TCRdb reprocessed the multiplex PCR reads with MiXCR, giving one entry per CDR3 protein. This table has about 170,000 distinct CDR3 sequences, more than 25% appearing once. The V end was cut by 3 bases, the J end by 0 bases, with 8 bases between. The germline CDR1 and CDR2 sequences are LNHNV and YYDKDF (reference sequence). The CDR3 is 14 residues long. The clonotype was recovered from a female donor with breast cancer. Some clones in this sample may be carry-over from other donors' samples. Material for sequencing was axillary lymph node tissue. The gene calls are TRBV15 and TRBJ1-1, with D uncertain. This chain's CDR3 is CATSSRGLNTEAFF. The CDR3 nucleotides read TGTGCCACCAGCAGTCGAGGACTGAACACTGAAGCTTTCTTT. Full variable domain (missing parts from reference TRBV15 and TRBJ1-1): DAMVIQNPRYQVTQFGKPVTLSCSQTLNHNVMYWYQQKSSQAPKLLFHYYDKDFNNEADTPDNFQSRRPNTSFCFLDIRSPGLGDTAMYLCATSSRGLNTEAFFGQGTRLTVV.